This T cell receptor (beta chain) was found in a study of blood T cells in healthy people across ages. Points from the study as a whole: The study found more naive CD4+ cells and higher diversity in long-lived than aged donors. Per million T cells, TCR beta diversity dropped roughly linearly as age increased.

Regarding this clonotype: The antigen is undetermined.

A sample-barcoded 5' primer and a J-beta primer mix were used in a second PCR of roughly 6 to 11 cycles. Through a template-switch adaptor with 12 random nucleotides, each cDNA molecule received a tag. TCRdb passed the 5' RACE reads through MiXCR, listing each CDR3 protein once. The table records more than 500,000 distinct CDR3 sequences, about 25% of them present only once. This CDR3 contains 14 residues. The V gene lost 2 bases and the J gene lost 2 bases, with 12 bases spanning the gap. The germline V gene has CDR1 DFQATT and CDR2 SNEGSKA (reference sequence). These same data were also listed under a study on T cells of mothers and their children.

The chain joins TRBV20-1 to TRBJ2-5; a weak D match, TRBD2 (5 bases). The clonotype originates from a boy aged 2 to 10 in good health. The source material was blood. Here the CDR3 reads CSARSGILQETQYF. Written as DNA, the CDR3 is TGCAGTGCTAGATCCGGGATTCTACAAGAGACCCAGTACTTC.